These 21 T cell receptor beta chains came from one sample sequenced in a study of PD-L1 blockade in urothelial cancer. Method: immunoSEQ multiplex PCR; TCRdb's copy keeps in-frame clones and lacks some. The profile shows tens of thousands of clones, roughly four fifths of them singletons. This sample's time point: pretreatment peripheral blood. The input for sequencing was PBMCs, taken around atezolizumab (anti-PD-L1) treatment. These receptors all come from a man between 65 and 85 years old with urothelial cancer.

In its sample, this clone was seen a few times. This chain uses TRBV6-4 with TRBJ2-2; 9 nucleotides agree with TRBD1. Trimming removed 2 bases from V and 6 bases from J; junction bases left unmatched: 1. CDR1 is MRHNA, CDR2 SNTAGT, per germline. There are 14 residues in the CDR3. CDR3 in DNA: TGTGCCAGCAGTGACGGGACAGGGCCCGGGGAGCTGTTTTTT. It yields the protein CASSDGTGPGELFF.

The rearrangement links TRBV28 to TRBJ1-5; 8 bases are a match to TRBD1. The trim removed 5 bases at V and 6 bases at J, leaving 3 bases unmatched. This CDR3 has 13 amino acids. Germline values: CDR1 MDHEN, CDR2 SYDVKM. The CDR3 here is CASSPQGGQPQHF. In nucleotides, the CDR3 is TGTGCCAGCAGTCCACAGGGGGGTCAGCCCCAGCATTTT.

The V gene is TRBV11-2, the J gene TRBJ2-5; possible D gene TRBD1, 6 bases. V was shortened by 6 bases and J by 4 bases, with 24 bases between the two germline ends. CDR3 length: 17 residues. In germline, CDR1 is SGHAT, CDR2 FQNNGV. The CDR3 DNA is TGTGCCAGCAGTCCGGGACAAAGTATCGGGGTCGGAGAGACCCAGTACTTC. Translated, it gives CASSPGQSIGVGETQYF.

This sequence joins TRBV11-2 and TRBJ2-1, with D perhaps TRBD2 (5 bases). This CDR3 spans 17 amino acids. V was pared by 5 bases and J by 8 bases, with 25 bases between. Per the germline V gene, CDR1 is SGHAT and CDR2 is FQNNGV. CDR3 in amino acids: CASSRSFRRKGSDEQFF. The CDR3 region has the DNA TGTGCCAGCAGCCGGAGTTTCCGGAGGAAAGGGTCCGATGAGCAGTTCTTC.

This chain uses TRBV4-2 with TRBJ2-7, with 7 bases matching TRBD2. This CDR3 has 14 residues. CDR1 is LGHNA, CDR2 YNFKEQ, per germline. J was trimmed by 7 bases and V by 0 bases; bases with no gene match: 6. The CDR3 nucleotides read TGTGCCAGCAGCCAAGATCCCGGGGAGGGAGAGCAGTACTTC. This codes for CASSQDPGEGEQYF.

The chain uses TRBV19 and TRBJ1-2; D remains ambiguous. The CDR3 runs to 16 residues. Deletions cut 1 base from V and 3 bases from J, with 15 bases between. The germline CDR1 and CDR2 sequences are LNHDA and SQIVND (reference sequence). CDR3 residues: CASSIGRPGAHYGYTF. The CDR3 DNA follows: TGTGCCAGTAGTATAGGTCGACCAGGCGCCCACTATGGCTACACCTTC.

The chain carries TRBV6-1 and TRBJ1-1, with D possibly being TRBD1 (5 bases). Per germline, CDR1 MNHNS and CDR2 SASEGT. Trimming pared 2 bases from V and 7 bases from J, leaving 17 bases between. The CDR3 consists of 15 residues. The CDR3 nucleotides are TGTGCCAGCAGTGAAATGGAGGGGCGCTCACTTGAAGCTTTCTTT. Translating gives CASSEMEGRSLEAFF.

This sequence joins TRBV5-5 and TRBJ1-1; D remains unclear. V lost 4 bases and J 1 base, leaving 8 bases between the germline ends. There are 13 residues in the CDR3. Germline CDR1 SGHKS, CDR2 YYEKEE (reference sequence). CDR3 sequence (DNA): TGTGCCAGCAGCAAGGACTGGAACACTGAAGCTTTCTTT. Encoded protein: CASSKDWNTEAFF.

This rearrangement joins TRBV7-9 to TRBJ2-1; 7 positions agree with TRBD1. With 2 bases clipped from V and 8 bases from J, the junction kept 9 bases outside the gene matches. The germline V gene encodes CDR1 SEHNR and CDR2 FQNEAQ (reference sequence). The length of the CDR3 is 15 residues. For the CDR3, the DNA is TGTGCCAGCAGCTTAATCCAGGGGGTAGAAGATGAGCAGTTCTTC. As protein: CASSLIQGVEDEQFF. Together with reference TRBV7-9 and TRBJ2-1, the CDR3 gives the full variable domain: DTGVSQNPRHKITKRGQNVTFRCDPISEHNRLYWYRQTLGQGPEFLTYFQNEAQLEKSRLLSDRFSAERPKGSFSTLEIQRTEQGDSAMYLCASSLIQGVEDEQFFGPGTRLTVL.

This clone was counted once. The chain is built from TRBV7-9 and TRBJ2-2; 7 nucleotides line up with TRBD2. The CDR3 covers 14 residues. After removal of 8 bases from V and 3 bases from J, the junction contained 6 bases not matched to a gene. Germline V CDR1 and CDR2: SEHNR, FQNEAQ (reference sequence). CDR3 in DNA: TGTGCCAGCCCCAGGACTAGTGACACCGGGGAGCTGTTTTTT. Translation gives CASPRTSDTGELFF.

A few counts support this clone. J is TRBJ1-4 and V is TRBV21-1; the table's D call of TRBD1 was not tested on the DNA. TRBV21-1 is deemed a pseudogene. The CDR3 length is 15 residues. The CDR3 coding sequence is TGTGCCACCCAGATCCTCAGGGTCACTAATGAAAAACTGTTTTTT. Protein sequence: CATQILRVTNEKLFF.

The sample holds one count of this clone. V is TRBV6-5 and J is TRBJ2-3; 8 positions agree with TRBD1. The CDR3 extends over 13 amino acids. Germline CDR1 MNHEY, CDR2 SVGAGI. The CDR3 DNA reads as TGTGCTACGCAGGGGGCGTTGGACGGTACGCAGTATTTT. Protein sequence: CATQGALDGTQYF.

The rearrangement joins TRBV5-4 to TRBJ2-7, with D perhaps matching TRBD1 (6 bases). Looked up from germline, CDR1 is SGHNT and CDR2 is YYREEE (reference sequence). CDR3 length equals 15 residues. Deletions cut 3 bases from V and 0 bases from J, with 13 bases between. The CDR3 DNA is TGTGCCAGCAGCTACGGGACGGACAGCTCCTACGAGCAGTACTTC. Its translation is CASSYGTDSSYEQYF.

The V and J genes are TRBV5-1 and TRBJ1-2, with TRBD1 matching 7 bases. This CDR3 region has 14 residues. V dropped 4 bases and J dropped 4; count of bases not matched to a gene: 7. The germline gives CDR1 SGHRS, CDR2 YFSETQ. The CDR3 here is CASSPLGTAYGYTF. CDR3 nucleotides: TGCGCCAGCAGCCCACTCGGGACAGCCTATGGCTACACCTTC.

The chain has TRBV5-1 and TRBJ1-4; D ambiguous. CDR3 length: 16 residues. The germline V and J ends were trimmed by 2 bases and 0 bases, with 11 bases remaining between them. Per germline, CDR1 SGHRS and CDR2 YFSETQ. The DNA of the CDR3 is TGCGCCAGCAGCTTTGGCCAGGTTGCAACTAATGAAAAACTGTTTTTT. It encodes CASSFGQVATNEKLFF. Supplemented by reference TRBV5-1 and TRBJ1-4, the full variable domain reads KAGVTQTPRYLIKTRGQQVTLSCSPISGHRSVSWYQQTPGQGLQFLFEYFSETQRNKGNFPGRFSGRQFSNSRSEMNVSTLELGDSALYLCASSFGQVATNEKLFFGSGTQLSVL.

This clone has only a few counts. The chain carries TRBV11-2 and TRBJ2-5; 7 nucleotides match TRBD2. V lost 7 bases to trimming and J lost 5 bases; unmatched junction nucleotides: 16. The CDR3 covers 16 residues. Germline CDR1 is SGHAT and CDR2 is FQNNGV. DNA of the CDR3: TGTGCCAGCAACAAAGGGAGCGGGGTTGGATCGGAGACCCAGTACTTC. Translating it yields CASNKGSGVGSETQYF. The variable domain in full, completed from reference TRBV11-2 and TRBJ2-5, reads EAGVAQSPRYKIIEKRQSVAFWCNPISGHATLYWYQQILGQGPKLLIQFQNNGVVDDSQLPKDRFSAERLKGVDSTLKIQPAKLEDSAVYLCASNKGSGVGSETQYFGPGTRLLVL.

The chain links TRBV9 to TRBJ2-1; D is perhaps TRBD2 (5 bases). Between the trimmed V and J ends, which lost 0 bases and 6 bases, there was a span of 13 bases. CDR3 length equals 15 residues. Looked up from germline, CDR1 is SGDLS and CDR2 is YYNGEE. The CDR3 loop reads CASSVAPGLGNEQFF. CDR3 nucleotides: TGTGCCAGCAGCGTAGCTCCCGGACTGGGCAATGAGCAGTTCTTC. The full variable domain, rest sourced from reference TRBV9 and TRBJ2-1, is DSGVTQTPKHLITATGQRVTLRCSPRSGDLSVYWYQQSLDQGLQFLIQYYNGEERAKGNILERFSAQQFPDLHSELNLSSLELGDSALYFCASSVAPGLGNEQFFGPGTRLTVL.

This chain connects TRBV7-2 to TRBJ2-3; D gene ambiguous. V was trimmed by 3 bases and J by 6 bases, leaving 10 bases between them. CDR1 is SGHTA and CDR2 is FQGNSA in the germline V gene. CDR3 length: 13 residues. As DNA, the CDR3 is TGTGCCAGCAGCTTCCCGCCGGTGGATACGCAGTATTTT. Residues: CASSFPPVDTQYF.

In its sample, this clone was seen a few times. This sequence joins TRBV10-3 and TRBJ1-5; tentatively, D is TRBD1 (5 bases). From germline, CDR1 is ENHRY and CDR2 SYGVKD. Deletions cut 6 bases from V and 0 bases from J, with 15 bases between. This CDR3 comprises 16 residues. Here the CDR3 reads CAISSEQESSNQPQHF. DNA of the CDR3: TGTGCCATCAGCTCCGAACAGGAATCTAGCAATCAGCCCCAGCATTTT.

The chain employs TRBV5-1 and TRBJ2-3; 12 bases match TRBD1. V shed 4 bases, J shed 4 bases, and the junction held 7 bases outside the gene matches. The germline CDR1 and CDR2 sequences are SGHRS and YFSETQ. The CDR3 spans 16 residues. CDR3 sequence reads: CASSATGTGGADTQYF. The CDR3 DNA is TGCGCCAGCAGCGCGACCGGGACAGGGGGCGCAGATACGCAGTATTTT.

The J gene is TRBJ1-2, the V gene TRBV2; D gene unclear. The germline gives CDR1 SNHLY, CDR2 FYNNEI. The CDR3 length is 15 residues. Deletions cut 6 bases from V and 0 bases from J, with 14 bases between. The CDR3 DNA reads TGTGCCAGCAGGGGAAGCGGGGTAGCTAACTATGGCTACACCTTC. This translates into CASRGSGVANYGYTF.